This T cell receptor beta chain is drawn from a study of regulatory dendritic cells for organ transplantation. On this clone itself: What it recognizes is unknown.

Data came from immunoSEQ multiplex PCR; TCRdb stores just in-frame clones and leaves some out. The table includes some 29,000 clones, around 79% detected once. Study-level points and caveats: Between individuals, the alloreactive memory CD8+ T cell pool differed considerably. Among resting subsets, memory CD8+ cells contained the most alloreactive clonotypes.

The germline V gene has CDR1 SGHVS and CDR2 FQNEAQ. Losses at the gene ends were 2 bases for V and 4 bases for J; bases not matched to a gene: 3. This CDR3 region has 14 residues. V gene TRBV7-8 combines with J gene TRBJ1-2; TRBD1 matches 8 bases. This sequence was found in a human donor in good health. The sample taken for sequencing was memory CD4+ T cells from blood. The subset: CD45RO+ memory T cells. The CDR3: CASSLSDRGYGYTF. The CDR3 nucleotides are TGTGCCAGCAGCTTATCTGACAGGGGCTATGGCTACACCTTC.